Reported below is one T cell receptor beta chain. V was clipped by 4 bases and J by 7 bases; unmatched bases: 12. Germline V lookup: CDR1 SGHTA, CDR2 FQGNSA. The CDR3 consists of 16 residues. The sample comes from a study of blood T cell repertoires in COVID-19. Turning to the study itself: The United States, Italy and Spain were the sources of the acute and convalescent COVID-19 samples. In each case, the material was cDNA or gDNA derived from T cells, B-cell-depleted T cells, or PBMCs.

Original methodology: Reference gene primer amplification in the assay estimated nucleated cell counts. Measured with immunoSEQ multiplex PCR; TCRdb has only the in-frame clones, and not every one. Clone size and V and J calls were adopted from that table, with D and trimming inferred from the DNA. The data show 72,000 or so clones, approximately 89% seen once. The sequenced sample consisted of peripheral blood. The chain links TRBV7-2 to TRBJ2-1; 8 bases fit TRBD1. The sequence was obtained from a woman in her fifties or sixties with acute or convalescent COVID-19. The CDR3 DNA is TGTGCCAGCAGCTCGGTCCCGACAGGGGTCGGAAATGAGCAGTTCTTC. Translated: CASSSVPTGVGNEQFF.